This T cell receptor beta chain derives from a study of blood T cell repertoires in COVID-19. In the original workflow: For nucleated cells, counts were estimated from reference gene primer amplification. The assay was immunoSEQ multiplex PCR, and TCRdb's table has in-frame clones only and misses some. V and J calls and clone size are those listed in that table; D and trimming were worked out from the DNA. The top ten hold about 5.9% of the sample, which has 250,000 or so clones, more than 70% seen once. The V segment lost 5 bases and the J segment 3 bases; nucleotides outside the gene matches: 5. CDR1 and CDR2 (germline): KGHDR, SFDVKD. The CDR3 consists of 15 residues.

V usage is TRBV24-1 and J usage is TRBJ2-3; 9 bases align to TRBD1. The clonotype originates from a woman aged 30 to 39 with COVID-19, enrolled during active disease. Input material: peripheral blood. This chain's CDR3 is CATSGGGTGTDTQYF. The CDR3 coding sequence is TGTGCCACCAGTGGGGGGGGGACAGGGACAGATACGCAGTATTTT.